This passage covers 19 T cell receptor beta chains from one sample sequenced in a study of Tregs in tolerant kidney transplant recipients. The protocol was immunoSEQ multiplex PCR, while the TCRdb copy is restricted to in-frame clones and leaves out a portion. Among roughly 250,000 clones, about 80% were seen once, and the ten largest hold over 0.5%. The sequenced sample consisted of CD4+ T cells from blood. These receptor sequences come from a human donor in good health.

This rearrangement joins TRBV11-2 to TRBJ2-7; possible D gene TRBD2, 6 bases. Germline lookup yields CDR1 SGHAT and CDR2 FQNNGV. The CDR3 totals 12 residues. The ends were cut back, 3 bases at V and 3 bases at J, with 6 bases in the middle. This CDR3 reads CASSLTSYEQYF. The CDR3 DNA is TGTGCCAGCAGCTTGACTAGCTACGAGCAGTACTTC.

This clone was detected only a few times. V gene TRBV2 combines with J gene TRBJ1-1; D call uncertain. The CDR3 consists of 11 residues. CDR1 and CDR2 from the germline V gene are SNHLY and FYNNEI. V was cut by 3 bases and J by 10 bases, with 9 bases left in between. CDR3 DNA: TGTGCCAGCAGTGAGACCGGCGGAGCTTTCTTT. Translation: CASSETGGAFF. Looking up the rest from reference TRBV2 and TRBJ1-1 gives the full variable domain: EPEVTQTPSHQVTQMGQEVILRCVPISNHLYFYWYRQILGQKVEFLVSFYNNEISEKSEIFDDQFSVERPDGSNFTLKIRSTKLEDSAMYFCASSETGGAFFGQGTRLTVV.

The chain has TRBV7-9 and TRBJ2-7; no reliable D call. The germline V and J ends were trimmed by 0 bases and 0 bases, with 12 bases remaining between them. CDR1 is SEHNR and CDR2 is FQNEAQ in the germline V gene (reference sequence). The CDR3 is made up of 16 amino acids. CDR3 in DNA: TGTGCCAGCAGCTTAGCGTCTAAAAAGGGCTCCTACGAGCAGTACTTC. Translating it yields CASSLASKKGSYEQYF. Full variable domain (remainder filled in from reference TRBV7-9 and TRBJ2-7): DTGVSQNPRHKITKRGQNVTFRCDPISEHNRLYWYRQTLGQGPEFLTYFQNEAQLEKSRLLSDRFSAERPKGSFSTLEIQRTEQGDSAMYLCASSLASKKGSYEQYFGPGTRLTVT.

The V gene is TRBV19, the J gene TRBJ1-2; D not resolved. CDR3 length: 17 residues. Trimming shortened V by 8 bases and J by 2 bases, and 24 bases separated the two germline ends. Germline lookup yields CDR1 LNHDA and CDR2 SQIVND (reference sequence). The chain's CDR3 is CASGVFSSSARNYGYTF. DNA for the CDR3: TGTGCCAGTGGAGTATTTTCATCTTCTGCCAGAAACTATGGCTACACCTTC.

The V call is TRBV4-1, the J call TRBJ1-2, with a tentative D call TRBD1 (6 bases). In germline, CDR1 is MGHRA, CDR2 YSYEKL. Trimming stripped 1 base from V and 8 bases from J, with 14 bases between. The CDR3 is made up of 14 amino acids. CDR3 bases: TGCGCCAGCAGCCAAGCTTCAGGGGCCCTAGGCTACACCTTC. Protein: CASSQASGALGYTF.

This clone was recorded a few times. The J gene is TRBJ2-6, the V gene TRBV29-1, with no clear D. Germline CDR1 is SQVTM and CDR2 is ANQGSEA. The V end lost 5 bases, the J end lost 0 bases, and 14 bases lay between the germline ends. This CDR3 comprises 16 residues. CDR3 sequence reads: CSVTKLTGSGANVLTF. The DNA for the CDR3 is TGCAGCGTTACCAAATTGACGGGCTCTGGGGCCAACGTCCTGACTTTC.

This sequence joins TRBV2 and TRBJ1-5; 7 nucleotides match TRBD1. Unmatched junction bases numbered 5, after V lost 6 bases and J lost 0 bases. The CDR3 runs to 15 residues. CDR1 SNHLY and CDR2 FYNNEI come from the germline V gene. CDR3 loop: CASRAGTASNQPQHF. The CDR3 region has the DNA TGTGCCAGCAGGGCCGGGACAGCTAGCAATCAGCCCCAGCATTTT.

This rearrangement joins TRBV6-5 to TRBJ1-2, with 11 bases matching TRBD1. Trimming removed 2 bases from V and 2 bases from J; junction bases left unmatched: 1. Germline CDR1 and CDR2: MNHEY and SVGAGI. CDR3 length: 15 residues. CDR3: CASSYGTGGNYGYTF. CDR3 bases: TGTGCCAGCAGTTACGGGACAGGGGGGAACTATGGCTACACCTTC.

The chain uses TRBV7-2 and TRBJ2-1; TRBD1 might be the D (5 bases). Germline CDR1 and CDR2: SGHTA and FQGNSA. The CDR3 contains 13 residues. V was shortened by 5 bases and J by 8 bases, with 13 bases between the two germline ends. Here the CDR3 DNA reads TGTGCCAGCAGCCTCAGCAGGGCCTATGAGCAGTTCTTC. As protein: CASSLSRAYEQFF. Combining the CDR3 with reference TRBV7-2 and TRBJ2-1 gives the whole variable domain GAGVSQSPSNKVTEKGKDVELRCDPISGHTALYWYRQSLGQGLEFLIYFQGNSAPDKSGLPSDRFSAERTGGSVSTLTIQRTQQEDSAVYLCASSLSRAYEQFFGPGTRLTVL.

CDR3 in amino acids: CASSYGTTNEKLFF. In DNA form, the CDR3 reads TGTGCCAGCAGTTACGGGACAACTAATGAAAAACTGTTTTTT. The chain couples TRBV6-5 to TRBJ1-4, with D uncertain. V was trimmed by 2 bases and J by 0 bases, leaving 4 bases between them. Germline CDR1 MNHEY, CDR2 SVGAGI. CDR3 length equals 14 residues.

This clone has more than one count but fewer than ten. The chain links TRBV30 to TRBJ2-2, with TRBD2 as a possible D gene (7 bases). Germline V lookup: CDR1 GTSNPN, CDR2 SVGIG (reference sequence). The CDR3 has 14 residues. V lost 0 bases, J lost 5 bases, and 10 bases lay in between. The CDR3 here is CAWSVGGLTGELFF. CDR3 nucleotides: TGTGCCTGGAGTGTCGGGGGGCTGACCGGGGAGCTGTTTTTT.

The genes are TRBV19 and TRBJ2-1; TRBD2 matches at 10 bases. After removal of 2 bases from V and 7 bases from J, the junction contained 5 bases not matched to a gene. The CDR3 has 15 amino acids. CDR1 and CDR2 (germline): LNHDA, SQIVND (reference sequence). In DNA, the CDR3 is TGTGCCAGTAGTATACTAGCGGGGGCGGGGAATGAGCAGTTCTTC. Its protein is CASSILAGAGNEQFF.

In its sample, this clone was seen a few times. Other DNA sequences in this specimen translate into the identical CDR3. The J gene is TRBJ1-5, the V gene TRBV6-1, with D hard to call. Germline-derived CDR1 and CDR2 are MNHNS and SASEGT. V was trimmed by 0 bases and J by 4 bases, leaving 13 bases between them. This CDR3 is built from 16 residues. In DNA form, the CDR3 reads TGTGCCAGCAGTGAAGCGAGAAGAACGGGTAATCAGCCCCAGCATTTT. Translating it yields CASSEARRTGNQPQHF.

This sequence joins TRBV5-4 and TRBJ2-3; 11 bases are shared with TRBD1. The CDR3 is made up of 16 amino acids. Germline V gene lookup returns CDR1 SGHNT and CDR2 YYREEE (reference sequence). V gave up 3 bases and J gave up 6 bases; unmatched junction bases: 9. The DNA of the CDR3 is TGTGCCAGCAGCTACGCGGACAGGGGGCGCGTCGATACGCAGTATTTT. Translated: CASSYADRGRVDTQYF.

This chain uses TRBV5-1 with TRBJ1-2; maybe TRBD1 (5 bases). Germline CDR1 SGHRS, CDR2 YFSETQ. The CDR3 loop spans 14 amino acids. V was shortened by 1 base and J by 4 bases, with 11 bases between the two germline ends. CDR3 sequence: CASSLNEGIYGYTF. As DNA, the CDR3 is TGCGCCAGCAGCTTGAATGAGGGGATCTATGGCTACACCTTC.

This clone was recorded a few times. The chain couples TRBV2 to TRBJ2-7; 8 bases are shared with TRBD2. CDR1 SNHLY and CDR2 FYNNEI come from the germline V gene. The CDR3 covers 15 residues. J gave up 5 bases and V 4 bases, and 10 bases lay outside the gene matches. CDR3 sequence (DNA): TGTGCCAGCAGTGTACTAGCGGCCGGGAGGCACGAGCAGTACTTC. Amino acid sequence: CASSVLAAGRHEQYF. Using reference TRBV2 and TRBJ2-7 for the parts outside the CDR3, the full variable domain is EPEVTQTPSHQVTQMGQEVILRCVPISNHLYFYWYRQILGQKVEFLVSFYNNEISEKSEIFDDQFSVERPDGSNFTLKIRSTKLEDSAMYFCASSVLAAGRHEQYFGPGTRLTVT.

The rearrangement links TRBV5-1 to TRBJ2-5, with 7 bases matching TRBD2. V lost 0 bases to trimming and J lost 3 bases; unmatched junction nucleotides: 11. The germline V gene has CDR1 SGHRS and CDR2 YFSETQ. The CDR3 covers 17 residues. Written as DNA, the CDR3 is TGCGCCAGCAGCTTGGGCCCATCGGCGGGAGCAGAAGAGACCCAGTACTTC. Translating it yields CASSLGPSAGAEETQYF.

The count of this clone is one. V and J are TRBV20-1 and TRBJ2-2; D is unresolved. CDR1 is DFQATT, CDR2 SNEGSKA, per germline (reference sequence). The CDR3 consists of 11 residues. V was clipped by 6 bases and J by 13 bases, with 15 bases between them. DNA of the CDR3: TGCAGTGCCCCCCGCCGAAGTGGGCTGTTTTTT. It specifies CSAPRRSGLFF.

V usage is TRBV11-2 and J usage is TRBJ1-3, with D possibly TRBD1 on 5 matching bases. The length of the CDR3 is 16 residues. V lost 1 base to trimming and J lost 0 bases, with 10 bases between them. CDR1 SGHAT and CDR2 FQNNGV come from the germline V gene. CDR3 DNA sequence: TGTGCCAGCAGCTTAGGGTTGACAGTCTCTGGAAACACCATATATTTT. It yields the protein CASSLGLTVSGNTIYF. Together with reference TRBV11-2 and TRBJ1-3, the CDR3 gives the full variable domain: EAGVAQSPRYKIIEKRQSVAFWCNPISGHATLYWYQQILGQGPKLLIQFQNNGVVDDSQLPKDRFSAERLKGVDSTLKIQPAKLEDSAVYLCASSLGLTVSGNTIYFGEGSWLTVV.